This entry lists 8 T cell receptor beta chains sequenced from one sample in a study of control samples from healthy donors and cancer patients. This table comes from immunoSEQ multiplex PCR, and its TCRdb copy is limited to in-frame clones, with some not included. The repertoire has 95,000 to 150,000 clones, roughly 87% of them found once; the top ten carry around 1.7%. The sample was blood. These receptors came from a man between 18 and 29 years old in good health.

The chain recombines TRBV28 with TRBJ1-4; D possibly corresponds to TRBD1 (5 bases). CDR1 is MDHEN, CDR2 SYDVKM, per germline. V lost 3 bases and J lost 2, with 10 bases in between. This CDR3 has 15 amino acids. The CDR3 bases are TGTGCCAGCAGTTTCCGACAGCCTACTAATGAAAAACTGTTTTTT. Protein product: CASSFRQPTNEKLFF.

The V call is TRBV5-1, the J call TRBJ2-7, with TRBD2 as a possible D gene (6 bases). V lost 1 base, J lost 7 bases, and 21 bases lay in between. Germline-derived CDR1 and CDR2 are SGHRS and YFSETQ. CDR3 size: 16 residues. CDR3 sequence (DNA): TGCGCCAGCAGCTTGAATGGGGACTCCTCCTACCAAGAGCAGTACTTC. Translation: CASSLNGDSSYQEQYF.

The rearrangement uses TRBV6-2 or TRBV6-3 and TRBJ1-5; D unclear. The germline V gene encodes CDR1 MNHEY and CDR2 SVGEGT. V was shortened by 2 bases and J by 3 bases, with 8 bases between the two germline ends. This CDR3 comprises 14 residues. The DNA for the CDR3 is TGTGCCAGCAGTTACCGGGCAATCAATCAGCCCCAGCATTTT. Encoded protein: CASSYRAINQPQHF.

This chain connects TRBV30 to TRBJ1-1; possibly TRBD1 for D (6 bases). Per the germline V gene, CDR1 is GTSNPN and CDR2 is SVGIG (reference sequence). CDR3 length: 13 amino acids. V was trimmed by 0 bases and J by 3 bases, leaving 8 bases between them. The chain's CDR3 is CAWSVHRDTEAFF. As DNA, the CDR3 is TGTGCCTGGAGTGTACACAGGGACACTGAAGCTTTCTTT.

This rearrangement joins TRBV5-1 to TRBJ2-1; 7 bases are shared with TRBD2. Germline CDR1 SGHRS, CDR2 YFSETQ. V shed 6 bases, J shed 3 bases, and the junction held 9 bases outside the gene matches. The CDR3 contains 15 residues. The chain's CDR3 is CASTGGPDIYNEQFF. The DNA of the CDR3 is TGCGCCAGCACGGGAGGTCCGGATATCTACAATGAGCAGTTCTTC.

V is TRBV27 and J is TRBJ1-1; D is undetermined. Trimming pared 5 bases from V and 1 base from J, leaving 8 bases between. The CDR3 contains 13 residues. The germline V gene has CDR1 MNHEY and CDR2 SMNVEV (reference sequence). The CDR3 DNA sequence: TGTGCCAGCAGTAGTGACGGGAACACTGAAGCTTTCTTT. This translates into CASSSDGNTEAFF.

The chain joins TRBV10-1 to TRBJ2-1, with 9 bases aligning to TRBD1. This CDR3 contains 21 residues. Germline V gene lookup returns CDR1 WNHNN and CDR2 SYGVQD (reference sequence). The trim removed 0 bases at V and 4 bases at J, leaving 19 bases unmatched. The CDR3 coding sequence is TGCGCCAGCAGTGAGTCGCGCACAGGGGGCCGAGGTTTCTCAGGATACAATGAGCAGTTCTTC. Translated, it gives CASSESRTGGRGFSGYNEQFF.

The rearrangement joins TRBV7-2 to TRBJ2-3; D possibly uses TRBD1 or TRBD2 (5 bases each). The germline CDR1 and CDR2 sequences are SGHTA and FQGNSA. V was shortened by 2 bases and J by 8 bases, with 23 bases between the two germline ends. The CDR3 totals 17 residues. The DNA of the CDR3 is TGTGCCAGCAGCTTATCAGGCCCTCGGGACGGACAAACTACGCAGTATTTT. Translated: CASSLSGPRDGQTTQYF.